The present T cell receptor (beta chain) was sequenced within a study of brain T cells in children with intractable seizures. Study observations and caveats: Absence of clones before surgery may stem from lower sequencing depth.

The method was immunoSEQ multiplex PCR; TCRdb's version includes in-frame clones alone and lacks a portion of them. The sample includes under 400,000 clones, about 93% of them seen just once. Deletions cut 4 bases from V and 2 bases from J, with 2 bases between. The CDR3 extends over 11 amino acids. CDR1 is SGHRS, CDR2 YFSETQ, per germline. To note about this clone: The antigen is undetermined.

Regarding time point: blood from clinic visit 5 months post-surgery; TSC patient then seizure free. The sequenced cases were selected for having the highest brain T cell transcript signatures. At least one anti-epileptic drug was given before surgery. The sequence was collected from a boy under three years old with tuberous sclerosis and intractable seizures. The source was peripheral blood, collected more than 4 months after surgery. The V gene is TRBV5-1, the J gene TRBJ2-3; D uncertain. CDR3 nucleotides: TGCGCCAGCAGCGACACAGATACGCAGTATTTT. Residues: CASSDTDTQYF. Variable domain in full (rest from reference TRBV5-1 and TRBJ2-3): KAGVTQTPRYLIKTRGQQVTLSCSPISGHRSVSWYQQTPGQGLQFLFEYFSETQRNKGNFPGRFSGRQFSNSRSEMNVSTLELGDSALYLCASSDTDTQYFGPGTRLTVL.